The 13 T cell receptor beta chains below all came from one sample that was sequenced in a study of T-cell memory formation after mild COVID-19. One entry per CDR3 protein, called by TCRdb with MiXCR from the 5' RACE reads. The table records about 560,000 distinct CDR3 sequences, less than 25% of them present only once. The sequenced material came from PBMCs or a T cell subset sorted from them (not recorded which). These receptors came from an adult woman who had mild COVID-19 (a few samples of this study predate the infection). Cell type and time point are not known.

This chain joins TRBV2 and TRBJ1-5; D remains unclear. CDR1 SNHLY and CDR2 FYNNEI come from the germline V gene. V was pared by 5 bases and J by 7 bases, with 12 bases between. The CDR3 covers 13 residues. The CDR3 reads CASSSGREQPQHF. For the CDR3, the DNA is TGTGCCAGCAGTAGCGGTAGGGAACAGCCCCAGCATTTT. Full variable domain (outside the CDR3, taken from reference TRBV2 and TRBJ1-5): EPEVTQTPSHQVTQMGQEVILRCVPISNHLYFYWYRQILGQKVEFLVSFYNNEISEKSEIFDDQFSVERPDGSNFTLKIRSTKLEDSAMYFCASSSGREQPQHFGDGTRLSIL.

There are a few counts of this clonotype. The V gene is TRBV4-1, the J gene TRBJ1-2, with 8 bases lining up with TRBD1. Losses at the gene ends were 0 bases for V and 1 base for J; bases not matched to a gene: 1. Germline CDR1 and CDR2: MGHRA and YSYEKL. The CDR3 covers 15 residues. CDR3 sequence: CASSQETGGNYGYTF. CDR3 in DNA: TGCGCCAGCAGCCAAGAAACAGGGGGTAACTATGGCTACACCTTC.

The CDR3 nucleotides are TGTGCCAGCAGTTCCCGGGGACAGGCCTCCTACGAGCAGTACTTC. Translating it yields CASSSRGQASYEQYF. The chain recombines TRBV6-5 with TRBJ2-7, with 8 bases matching TRBD1. CDR3 length equals 15 residues. Germline assignment: CDR1 MNHEY and CDR2 SVGAGI. Trimming cost V 4 bases and J 0 bases; bases outside gene matches: 5.

V usage is TRBV5-1 and J usage is TRBJ2-7; D tentatively reads TRBD1 or TRBD2 (7 bases each). V shed 0 bases and J shed 1 base, with 14 bases lying between them. CDR1 is SGHRS and CDR2 is YFSETQ in the germline V gene. The CDR3 sequence is 16 residues long. The CDR3 coding sequence is TGCGCCAGCAGCTTGGGATCTCAGGGGGGGTCCTACGAGCAGTACTTC. Translation gives CASSLGSQGGSYEQYF. Combining the CDR3 with reference TRBV5-1 and TRBJ2-7 gives the whole variable domain KAGVTQTPRYLIKTRGQQVTLSCSPISGHRSVSWYQQTPGQGLQFLFEYFSETQRNKGNFPGRFSGRQFSNSRSEMNVSTLELGDSALYLCASSLGSQGGSYEQYFGPGTRLTVT.

The chain links TRBV24-1 to TRBJ2-5, with TRBD1 matching over 12 bases. This CDR3 spans 15 amino acids. Germline loops: CDR1 KGHDR, CDR2 SFDVKD. Trimming cost V 10 bases and J 5 bases; bases outside gene matches: 10. CDR3 DNA: TGTGCCACATTCCCAGGGGACAGGGGGCCGGAGACCCAGTACTTC. Its protein is CATFPGDRGPETQYF.

This clonotype was counted only a few times. V is TRBV12-3 or TRBV12-4 and J is TRBJ2-7; D might be TRBD2 (5 bases). Between the trimmed V and J ends, which lost 3 bases and 5 bases, there was a span of 20 bases. This CDR3 contains 16 residues. The CDR3 sequence is CASSFQTGISRDEQYF. Written as DNA, the CDR3 is TGTGCCAGCAGTTTCCAGACCGGGATAAGCCGTGACGAGCAGTACTTC.

At least ten counts were recorded for this clonotype. V and J are TRBV5-6 and TRBJ2-4; no definite D call. With 4 bases removed from V and 8 bases from J, the gap between germline ends came to 25 bases. Germline CDR1 is SGHDT and CDR2 is YYEEEE. The CDR3 runs to 17 residues. In DNA form, the CDR3 reads TGTGCCAGCAGCCTTGCTTACACGGGCAGCTTTCCGGACATTCAGTACTTC. Translating it yields CASSLAYTGSFPDIQYF.

The chain uses TRBV9 and TRBJ2-4; maybe TRBD2 (6 bases). The CDR3 contains 14 residues. Trimming stripped 2 bases from V and 7 bases from J, with 13 bases between. In germline, CDR1 is SGDLS, CDR2 YYNGEE. CDR3 protein: CASSVPAGRNIQYF. CDR3 sequence (DNA): TGTGCCAGCAGCGTTCCAGCAGGGAGGAACATTCAGTACTTC.

This clonotype was picked up a small number of times. The V gene is TRBV6-5, the J gene TRBJ2-6; 9 nucleotides line up with TRBD2. The germline gives CDR1 MNHEY, CDR2 SVGAGI. The CDR3 has 15 amino acids. The V and J ends lost 6 bases and 3 bases, in that order; junction bases with no gene match: 3. CDR3: CASSQREDGANVLTF. DNA for the CDR3: TGTGCCAGCAGCCAGCGGGAGGATGGGGCCAACGTCCTGACTTTC.

The chain is built from TRBV9 and TRBJ2-7; 12 nucleotides agree with TRBD2. The CDR3 length is 14 residues. Germline CDR1 is SGDLS and CDR2 is YYNGEE. V lost 4 bases and J lost 3; bases outside the gene matches: 2. Here the CDR3 DNA reads TGTGCCAGCAGCCCTAGCGGGAGGGACTACGAGCAGTACTTC. As protein: CASSPSGRDYEQYF.

The gene calls are TRBV10-2 and TRBJ2-7; possibly TRBD2 for D (6 bases). Trimming stripped 6 bases from V and 0 bases from J, with 18 bases between. There are 16 residues in the CDR3. CDR1 WSHSY and CDR2 SAAADI come from the germline V gene. The chain's CDR3 is CASRLLGGTSSYEQYF. For the CDR3, the DNA is TGCGCCAGCAGGCTCTTGGGGGGTACCAGCTCCTACGAGCAGTACTTC.

This clonotype has only a few counts. This sequence joins TRBV11-1 and TRBJ2-5, with D hard to call. V was pared by 4 bases and J by 11 bases, with 17 bases between. The CDR3 contains 13 residues. Germline V gene sequence: CDR1 SGHAT, CDR2 FQDESV (reference sequence). The CDR3 DNA reads TGTGCCAGCAGCTCCCCTGCGCTCGCGACTCAGTACTTC. Amino acid sequence: CASSSPALATQYF.

The table lists this clonotype with a few counts. The chain couples TRBV7-2 to TRBJ2-5; 12 bases agree with TRBD2. The CDR3 totals 15 residues. Germline-derived CDR1 and CDR2 are SGHTA and FQGNSA. The J segment lost 5 bases and the V segment lost 3 bases, leaving 4 bases of the junction unmatched. The CDR3 DNA sequence: TGTGCCAGCAGCTTGACTAGCGGGAGTGAGGAGACCCAGTACTTC. Translated: CASSLTSGSEETQYF.